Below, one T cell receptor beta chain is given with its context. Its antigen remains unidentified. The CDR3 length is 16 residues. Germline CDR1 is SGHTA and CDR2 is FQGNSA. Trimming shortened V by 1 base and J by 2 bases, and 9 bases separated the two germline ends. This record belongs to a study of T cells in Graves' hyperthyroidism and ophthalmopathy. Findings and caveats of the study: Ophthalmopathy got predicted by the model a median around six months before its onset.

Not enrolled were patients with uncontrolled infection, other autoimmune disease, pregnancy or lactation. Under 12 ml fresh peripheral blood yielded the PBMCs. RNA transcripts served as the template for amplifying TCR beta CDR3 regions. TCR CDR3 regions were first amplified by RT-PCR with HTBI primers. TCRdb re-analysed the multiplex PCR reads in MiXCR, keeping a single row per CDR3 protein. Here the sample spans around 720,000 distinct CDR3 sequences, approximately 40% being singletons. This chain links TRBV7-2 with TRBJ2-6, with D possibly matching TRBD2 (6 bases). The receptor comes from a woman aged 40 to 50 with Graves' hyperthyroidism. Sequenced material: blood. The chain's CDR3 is CASSLGAGPGANVLTF. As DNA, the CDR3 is TGTGCCAGCAGCTTAGGTGCGGGGCCTGGGGCCAACGTCCTGACTTTC.